These 26 T cell receptor beta chains share one sample of origin, sequenced in a study of Graves' ophthalmopathy and Graves' hyperthyroidism. The authors amplified TCR beta CDR3 regions from RNA transcripts. An initial RT-PCR round employing HTBI primers preceded a second-round multiplex PCR. Via MiXCR, TCRdb re-called the multiplex PCR reads, giving one row per CDR3 protein. The data show roughly 1.1 million distinct CDR3 sequences, around a third seen once. The sequenced material came from peripheral blood or thyroid tissue (not recorded which). The receptors here all came from an adult man with Graves' hyperthyroidism.

This clonotype has at least ten counts. The V gene is TRBV9, the J gene TRBJ1-5, with D perhaps matching TRBD1 (5 bases). This CDR3 has 14 residues. The germline CDR1 and CDR2 sequences are SGDLS and YYNGEE. Trimming took off 4 bases at V and 6 bases at J, with 14 bases between the two ends. The CDR3 loop is CASSSGTGSQPQHF. The CDR3 coding sequence is TGTGCCAGCAGCTCCGGAACAGGTAGTCAGCCCCAGCATTTT.

This chain joins TRBV4-2 and TRBJ1-6; 8 nucleotides align to TRBD1. The CDR3 extends over 17 amino acids. Germline values: CDR1 LGHNA, CDR2 YNFKEQ. The V gene end was trimmed by 1 base and the J gene end by 14 bases; junction bases not matched to a gene: 16. CDR3 sequence (DNA): TGTGCCAGCAGCCAAGTTGTTCGGGCAGGGGGCGAAGGTTCCCTCCACTTT. Its translation: CASSQVVRAGGEGSLHF.

The rearrangement links TRBV27 to TRBJ2-7, with D possibly being TRBD1 (6 bases). The CDR3 spans 12 residues. Trimming shortened V by 7 bases and J by 6 bases, and 13 bases separated the two germline ends. The germline V gene has CDR1 MNHEY and CDR2 SMNVEV (reference sequence). The CDR3 is CASKTLGAEQYF. The CDR3 DNA follows: TGTGCCAGCAAAACTTTGGGGGCCGAGCAGTACTTC.

Ten or more counts support this clonotype. An end of the junction differs from the germline gene, which may be a read error. The chain combines TRBV28 with TRBJ2-5, with D unresolved. Germline V lookup: CDR1 MDHEN, CDR2 SYDVKM. The CDR3 extends over 11 amino acids. As DNA, the CDR3 is TGTGCCAGCAGTTCCCCCGGGCCTCCAACCTTC. Its translation: CASSSPGPPTF.

This clonotype has just a few counts. The CDR3 loop is CASSLEPAETQYF. The CDR3 DNA reads as TGTGCCAGCAGCTTAGAACCTGCGGAGACCCAGTACTTC. The genes are TRBV11-2 and TRBJ2-5; D gene ambiguous. Germline assignment: CDR1 SGHAT and CDR2 FQNNGV. The CDR3 is 13 residues long. Between the trimmed V and J ends, which lost 0 bases and 5 bases, there was a span of 7 bases. The entire variable domain, with the rest obtained from reference TRBV11-2 and TRBJ2-5, is as follows: EAGVAQSPRYKIIEKRQSVAFWCNPISGHATLYWYQQILGQGPKLLIQFQNNGVVDDSQLPKDRFSAERLKGVDSTLKIQPAKLEDSAVYLCASSLEPAETQYFGPGTRLLVL.

This chain links TRBV7-8 with TRBJ2-3, with D tentatively TRBD1 (5 bases). The V and J ends lost 6 bases and 3 bases respectively, with 19 bases between them. CDR1 is SGHVS, CDR2 FQNEAQ, per germline. The CDR3 contains 16 residues. CDR3 amino acids: CASSVGLLIGTDTQYF. The CDR3 DNA reads TGTGCCAGCAGTGTGGGGCTCCTCATAGGGACAGATACGCAGTATTTT.

This clonotype was found many times. The rearrangement uses TRBV19 and TRBJ2-5; 11 nucleotides agree with TRBD2. Germline CDR1 and CDR2: LNHDA and SQIVND (reference sequence). CDR3 length equals 16 residues. V shed 5 bases, J shed 2 bases, and the junction held 7 bases outside the gene matches. This CDR3 reads CASSSGLADGQETQYF. The CDR3 coding sequence is TGTGCCAGTAGTTCGGGACTAGCGGATGGGCAAGAGACCCAGTACTTC. Full variable domain (rest looked up from reference TRBV19 and TRBJ2-5): DGGITQSPKYLFRKEGQNVTLSCEQNLNHDAMYWYRQDPGQGLRLIYYSQIVNDFQKGDIAEGYSVSREKKESFPLTVTSAQKNPTAFYLCASSSGLADGQETQYFGPGTRLLVL.

This clonotype showed up many times. V gene TRBV9 combines with J gene TRBJ1-6; TRBD1 might be the D (6 bases). Germline loops: CDR1 SGDLS, CDR2 YYNGEE. V gave up 4 bases and J gave up 5 bases, with 16 bases separating them. This CDR3 contains 16 residues. Here the CDR3 DNA reads TGTGCCAGCAGCCCGTGGGGAGGGGGGAATAATTCACCCCTCCACTTT. This codes for CASSPWGGGNNSPLHF.

This clonotype was found many times. The chain links TRBV9 to TRBJ1-6; no firm D call. The CDR3 is 13 amino acids. Per germline, CDR1 SGDLS and CDR2 YYNGEE. Trimming removed 3 bases at V and 6 bases at J, with 7 bases between. The CDR3 DNA sequence: TGTGCCAGCAGCGCGCGGACTAATTCACCCCTCCACTTT. Translation: CASSARTNSPLHF.

The chain recombines TRBV7-9 with TRBJ2-5; 8 positions match TRBD2. V trimming: 5 bases; J trimming: 1 base; junction bases outside the gene matches: 6. This CDR3 spans 15 amino acids. Germline loops: CDR1 SEHNR, CDR2 FQNEAQ (reference sequence). In DNA, the CDR3 is TGTGCCAGCAGCGTCCCGGGGGGGGGCCAAGAGACCCAGTACTTC. Amino acid sequence: CASSVPGGGQETQYF. The variable domain in full, with the rest retrieved from reference TRBV7-9 and TRBJ2-5, is DTGVSQNPRHKITKRGQNVTFRCDPISEHNRLYWYRQTLGQGPEFLTYFQNEAQLEKSRLLSDRFSAERPKGSFSTLEIQRTEQGDSAMYLCASSVPGGGQETQYFGPGTRLLVL.

This clonotype has ten or more counts. The chain has TRBV13 and TRBJ1-6, with 9 bases aligning to TRBD1. Germline CDR1 is PRHDT and CDR2 is FYEKMQ (reference sequence). The CDR3 totals 15 residues. V lost 7 bases to trimming and J lost 7 bases; unmatched junction nucleotides: 8. The CDR3 nucleotides are TGTGCCAGCACCAAAGGCGGGACAGGGAATTCACCCCTCCACTTT. This translates into CASTKGGTGNSPLHF.

This clonotype was detected ten times or more. J is TRBJ2-5 and V is TRBV9, with D perhaps TRBD2 (7 bases). Per the germline V gene, CDR1 is SGDLS and CDR2 is YYNGEE. The CDR3 runs 15 residues. V was trimmed by 4 bases and J by 1 base, leaving 14 bases between them. This chain's CDR3 is CASSYQGGAQETQYF. DNA for the CDR3: TGTGCCAGCAGCTACCAAGGGGGGGCCCAAGAGACCCAGTACTTC.

In this sample, this clonotype turned up many times. This sequence joins TRBV2 and TRBJ1-5, with TRBD1 matching over 11 bases. The CDR3 runs to 18 residues. The germline V gene encodes CDR1 SNHLY and CDR2 FYNNEI. V lost 3 bases to trimming and J lost 0 bases; unmatched junction nucleotides: 7. CDR3 DNA sequence: TGTGCCAGCAGTGACCGGACAGGGGGCACTTATAGCAATCAGCCCCAGCATTTT. This encodes CASSDRTGGTYSNQPQHF.

The genes are TRBV5-1 and TRBJ1-2; D unresolved. The CDR3 has 13 amino acids. Germline CDR1 SGHRS, CDR2 YFSETQ. The ends were cut back, 5 bases at V and 6 bases at J, with 14 bases in the middle. The CDR3 reads CASRMEPSNGYTF. For the CDR3, the DNA is TGCGCCAGCAGAATGGAGCCAAGCAATGGCTACACCTTC.

The chain is built from TRBV30 and TRBJ2-7, with D unresolved. Germline V CDR1 and CDR2: GTSNPN, SVGIG (reference sequence). This CDR3 spans 11 amino acids. Trimming took off 5 bases at V and 0 bases at J, with 5 bases between the two ends. The CDR3 bases are TGTGCCTGGGACCTCTCCTACGAGCAGTACTTC. As protein: CAWDLSYEQYF.

This clonotype has a count of ten or more. The rearrangement links TRBV10-3 to TRBJ1-1; 8 bases are a match to TRBD1. Trimming at V came to 9 bases and at J to 2 bases, leaving 5 bases not matched to a gene. Germline V CDR1 and CDR2: ENHRY, SYGVKD. There are 13 residues in the CDR3. In DNA form, the CDR3 reads TGTGCCATTGCGACAGGGGCCAACACTGAAGCTTTCTTT. Its translation: CAIATGANTEAFF.

Comment on this clonotype: A much larger clone differs from this one at a single base, so this may be a read error. The chain couples TRBV10-3 to TRBJ1-1, with unresolved D. The germline gives CDR1 ENHRY, CDR2 SYGVKD. The ends were cut back, 3 bases at V and 1 base at J, with 9 bases in the middle. The CDR3 contains 14 residues. The CDR3 is CAISEQAENTEAFF. The CDR3 DNA is TGTGCCATCAGTGAACAAGCTGAGAACACTGAAGCTTTCTTT.

The V call is TRBV29-1, the J call TRBJ1-1, with 9 bases fitting TRBD1. The CDR3 sequence is 14 residues long. V shed 5 bases and J 7 bases; nucleotides not matched to a gene: 11. From germline, CDR1 is SQVTM and CDR2 ANQGSEA. CDR3 region: CSVRPGTGYVEAFF. In DNA form, the CDR3 reads TGCAGCGTTCGTCCCGGGACAGGGTATGTTGAAGCTTTCTTT.

This chain joins TRBV7-3 and TRBJ2-2; D is possibly TRBD1 or TRBD2 (6 bases each). This CDR3 spans 16 amino acids. The germline V gene has CDR1 SGHTA and CDR2 FQGTGA. V was trimmed by 4 bases and J by 6 bases, leaving 18 bases between them. The DNA for the CDR3 is TGTGCCAGCAGCTCAAGGGGGGAACTCAGGGCCGGGGAGCTGTTTTTT. Encoded protein: CASSSRGELRAGELFF.

The chain has TRBV29-1 and TRBJ2-5; TRBD2 matches at 14 bases. With V trimmed by 6 bases and J by 4 bases, 1 base remained unmatched. The CDR3 is 13 amino acids. CDR1 and CDR2 (germline): SQVTM, ANQGSEA. CDR3 DNA: TGCAGCGTCGGGACTAGCGGGAGAGAGACCCAGTACTTC. This translates into CSVGTSGRETQYF.

The V call is TRBV7-9, the J call TRBJ1-2; D is ambiguous. This CDR3 is 14 amino acids long. Germline V CDR1 and CDR2: SEHNR, FQNEAQ (reference sequence). V lost 1 base and J lost 3, with 9 bases in between. The DNA of the CDR3 is TGTGCCAGCAGCTTAGGCTTAAGGGACTATGGCTACACCTTC. Translated, it gives CASSLGLRDYGYTF.

To note about this clonotype: This clone may be a read error of a much larger clone one base away. V and J are TRBV12-3 or TRBV12-4 and TRBJ2-7; D not resolved. Trimming shortened V by 4 bases and J by 2 bases, and 12 bases separated the two germline ends. The CDR3 consists of 14 residues. The CDR3 coding sequence is TGTGCCAGCAGTTACTACGGACGGACCTACGAGCAGTACTTC. Amino acid sequence: CASSYYGRTYEQYF.

At least ten counts were recorded for this clonotype. The chain employs TRBV29-1 and TRBJ1-1; 7 bases are a match to TRBD1. The CDR3 totals 13 residues. Looked up from germline, CDR1 is SQVTM and CDR2 is ANQGSEA. After removal of 4 bases from V and 4 bases from J, the junction contained 6 bases not matched to a gene. The CDR3 spells CSVVLDRSTEAFF. The CDR3, as DNA: TGCAGCGTTGTATTGGACAGGAGCACTGAAGCTTTCTTT.

This clonotype has at least ten counts. The gene calls are TRBV5-5 and TRBJ2-7, with a weak D call TRBD2 (5 bases). Trimming removed 2 bases from V and 2 bases from J, with 11 bases in between. The CDR3 has 14 residues. The V gene's germline CDR1 is SGHKS and CDR2 YYEKEE (reference sequence). CDR3 amino acids: CASSFGGQAYEQYF. The CDR3 bases are TGTGCCAGCAGCTTCGGCGGGCAGGCCTACGAGCAGTACTTC. The full variable domain, its missing parts supplied by reference TRBV5-5 and TRBJ2-7, is DAGVTQSPTHLIKTRGQQVTLRCSPISGHKSVSWYQQVLGQGPQFIFQYYEKEERGRGNFPDRFSARQFPNYSSELNVNALLLGDSALYLCASSFGGQAYEQYFGPGTRLTVT.

The sample holds many counts of this clonotype. The V and J genes are TRBV7-8 and TRBJ1-3, with a tentative D call TRBD1 (6 bases). V lost 4 bases to trimming and J lost 3 bases, with 13 bases between them. The V gene's germline CDR1 is SGHVS and CDR2 FQNEAQ. The CDR3 loop spans 15 amino acids. CDR3 in DNA: TGTGCCAGCAGCTACCCGAGGGACAATGGAAACACCATATATTTT. This gives the protein CASSYPRDNGNTIYF.

This clonotype was recorded at least ten times. The chain uses TRBV7-9 and TRBJ2-5; D is ambiguous. CDR3 length: 13 amino acids. Trimming shortened V by 6 bases and J by 5 bases, and 13 bases separated the two germline ends. The germline V gene encodes CDR1 SEHNR and CDR2 FQNEAQ (reference sequence). CDR3 in amino acids: CASRITQRETQYF. CDR3 nucleotides: TGTGCCAGCAGAATAACGCAGAGGGAGACCCAGTACTTC.